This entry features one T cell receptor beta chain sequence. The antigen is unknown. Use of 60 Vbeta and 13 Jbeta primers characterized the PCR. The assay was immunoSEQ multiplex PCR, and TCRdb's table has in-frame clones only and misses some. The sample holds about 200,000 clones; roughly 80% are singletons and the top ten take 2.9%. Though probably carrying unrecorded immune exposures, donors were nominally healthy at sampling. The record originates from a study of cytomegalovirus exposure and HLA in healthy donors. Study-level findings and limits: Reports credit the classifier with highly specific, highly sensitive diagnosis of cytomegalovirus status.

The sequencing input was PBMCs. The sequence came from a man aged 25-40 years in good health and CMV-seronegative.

CDR3 coding DNA: TGTGCCAGCAGTCGAACAAATTCACCCCTCCACTTT. Translation gives CASSRTNSPLHF. The chain uses TRBV27 and TRBJ1-6; D unclear. Trimming removed 5 bases at V and 7 bases at J, with 6 bases between. Germline values: CDR1 MNHEY, CDR2 SMNVEV (reference sequence). The CDR3 has 12 amino acids.